This is a list of T cell receptor beta chains from one sample in a study of cytomegalovirus exposure and HLA in healthy donors. Measured with immunoSEQ multiplex PCR; TCRdb has only the in-frame clones, and not every one. The table lists 150,000 to 200,000 clones, around 77% of them singletons. The sample taken for sequencing was PBMCs. The source of these receptors is a man in his sixties in good health and CMV-seronegative. The CDR3 runs from the conserved cysteine through the conserved F or W. The order of the fields is V gene, D gene, clone size, J gene, CDR3 protein, CDR3 DNA. D genes are given only for firm matches. Size is omitted from some rows. Given values are once, few, many or a class for expanded clones.

>TRBV27|NA|NA|TRBJ2-7
CASSPGISYEQYF
TGTGCCAGCAGTCCCGGGATCTCCTACGAGCAGTACTTC
>TRBV4-1|TRBD1|NA|TRBJ1-4
CASSRDRLNEKLFF
TGCGCCAGCAGCCGGGACAGGTTGAATGAAAAACTGTTTTTT
>TRBV5-1|NA|NA|TRBJ2-5
CASSLVVREETQYF
TGCGCCAGCAGCTTGGTTGTGAGGGAAGAGACCCAGTACTTC
>TRBV10-3|TRBD2|NA|TRBJ2-5
CAISDGTSTRKETQYF
TGTGCCATCAGTGACGGGACTAGCACGCGGAAGGAGACCCAGTACTTC
>TRBV6-4|TRBD1|NA|TRBJ1-5
CASSPTGKQPQHF
TGTGCCAGCAGCCCGACAGGGAAACAGCCCCAGCATTTT
>TRBV2|NA|once|TRBJ2-4
CASSPGDSLKVAKNIQYF
TGTGCCAGCAGCCCCGGTGACAGCCTTAAGGTAGCCAAAAACATTCAGTACTTC
>TRBV6-5|TRBD1|NA|TRBJ1-4
CASSWDRKLGKLFF
TGTGCCAGCAGTTGGGACAGGAAACTTGGAAAACTGTTTTTT
>TRBV27|TRBD2|few|TRBJ2-1
CASWDGTSGGHNEQFF
TGTGCCAGCTGGGACGGGACTAGCGGGGGCCACAATGAGCAGTTCTTC
>TRBV7-7|TRBD2|NA|TRBJ2-7
CASSPGGLAGGLQYF
TGTGCTAGCAGCCCGGGGGGACTAGCGGGGGGGCTGCAGTACTTC
>TRBV7-9|NA|NA|TRBJ2-5
CASSLKGAQETQYF
TGTGCCAGCAGCTTAAAAGGGGCCCAAGAGACCCAGTACTTC
>TRBV19|NA|NA|TRBJ2-2
CASSITGWNTGELFF
TGTGCCAGTAGTATAACAGGGTGGAACACCGGGGAGCTGTTTTTT
>TRBV9|TRBD2|once|TRBJ2-1
CASSPWTRRYNEQFF
TGTGCCAGCAGCCCATGGACTAGGAGGTACAATGAGCAGTTCTTC
>TRBV6-5|TRBD2|NA|TRBJ2-1
CASSYQRGGKSEQFF
TGTGCCAGCAGTTATCAGCGGGGGGGCAAATCCGAGCAGTTCTTC
>TRBV11-1|NA|NA|TRBJ1-5
CASSLPGVNQPQHF
TGTGCCAGCAGCTTACCAGGGGTCAATCAGCCCCAGCATTTT
>TRBV5-4|TRBD2|once|TRBJ2-5
CASSLALLAGAQETQYF
TGTGCCAGCAGCTTGGCTCTTCTAGCGGGGGCCCAAGAGACCCAGTACTTC
>TRBV10-3|TRBD2|NA|TRBJ2-7
CAISETGGGSYEQYF
TGTGCCATCAGTGAGACTGGCGGGGGATCCTACGAGCAGTACTTC
>TRBV2|TRBD1|NA|TRBJ1-2
CASSQTGQPNYGYTF
TGTGCCAGCAGTCAAACGGGACAGCCAAACTATGGCTACACCTTC
>TRBV5-1|NA|NA|TRBJ2-1
CASTTGGGDYNEQFF
TGCGCCAGCACCACCGGAGGGGGGGATTACAATGAGCAGTTCTTC
>TRBV25-1|TRBD2|NA|TRBJ2-7
CASSGGGSSASYEQYF
TGTGCCAGCAGTGGGGGGGGGAGTAGCGCCTCCTACGAGCAGTACTTC
>TRBV28|TRBD1|NA|TRBJ2-2
CASKDRGENTGELFF
TGTGCCAGCAAAGACAGGGGTGAGAACACCGGGGAGCTGTTTTTT
>TRBV5-4|NA|NA|TRBJ2-7
CASSLGGLYEQYF
TGTGCCAGCAGCTTGGGTGGCTTATACGAGCAGTACTTC
>TRBV2|TRBD1|NA|TRBJ1-1
CASSSTGLLLLNTEAFF
TGTGCCAGCAGTTCGACAGGGCTACTTTTACTGAACACTGAAGCTTTCTTT
>TRBV5-4|TRBD1|NA|TRBJ1-1
CASSLGGTGLLNTEAFF
TGTGCCAGCAGCCTAGGAGGGACAGGCCTATTGAACACTGAAGCTTTCTTT
>TRBV27|NA|NA|TRBJ2-7
CASSLSTGLYEQYF
TGTGCCAGCAGTTTATCGACGGGTCTCTACGAGCAGTACTTC
>TRBV18|NA|NA|TRBJ1-1
CASSVGGEAFF
TGTGCCAGCTCAGTGGGAGGTGAAGCTTTCTTT
>TRBV7-9|NA|NA|TRBJ1-2
CASSLPTAATYGYTF
TGTGCCAGCAGCCTTCCGACAGCCGCCACCTATGGCTACACCTTC
>TRBV4-1|NA|NA|TRBJ2-7
CASSQGGLLLDEQYF
TGCGCCAGCAGCCAAGGCGGACTCCTTCTAGACGAGCAGTACTTC
>TRBV2|TRBD1|NA|TRBJ1-2
CASSGGTGRGYTF
TGTGCCAGCAGTGGCGGGACAGGCAGGGGCTACACCTTC
>TRBV28|NA|few|TRBJ1-1
CASSLEAFGAEAFF
TGTGCCAGCAGTTTAGAGGCCTTCGGGGCTGAAGCTTTCTTT
>TRBV14|TRBD2|NA|TRBJ2-1
CASSQDTGLDYYNEQFF
TGCGCCAGCAGCCAAGACACGGGACTAGATTATTACAATGAGCAGTTCTTC
>TRBV5-4|NA|few|TRBJ1-5
CASSLGGGNQPQHF
TGTGCCAGCAGCTTGGGGGGAGGCAATCAGCCCCAGCATTTT
>TRBV5-1|NA|once|TRBJ1-2
CASSLDTFNYGYPF
TGCGCCAGCAGCTTGGACACCTTTAACTATGGCTACCCCTTC
>TRBV27|NA|NA|TRBJ1-1
CASSLTQGPNTEAFF
TGTGCCAGCAGTCTCACGCAGGGGCCGAACACTGAAGCTTTCTTT
>TRBV5-1|TRBD1|NA|TRBJ1-6
CASSLVETGGSSPLHF
TGCGCCAGCAGCTTGGTGGAAACAGGGGGCAGTTCACCCCTCCACTTT
>TRBV7-3|NA|NA|TRBJ1-1
CASSSDRWNTEAFF
TGTGCCAGCAGCTCCGACAGGTGGAATACTGAAGCTTTCTTT
>TRBV7-8|TRBD1|NA|TRBJ1-2
CASSFSGQGGNYGYTF
TGTGCCAGCAGCTTCAGCGGACAGGGTGGTAACTATGGCTACACCTTC
>TRBV29-1|NA|NA|TRBJ1-6
CSVGGQIFCHYNSPLHF
TGCAGCGTTGGCGGACAGATCTTTTGCCACTATAATTCACCCCTCCACTTT
>TRBV19|NA|NA|TRBJ1-4
CASSIFRGQSNEKLFF
TGTGCCAGTAGTATCTTTAGAGGGCAGTCAAATGAAAAACTGTTTTTT
>TRBV4-3|TRBD2|NA|TRBJ2-2
CASSQQLAGAGELFF
TGCGCCAGCAGCCAACAACTAGCGGGAGCCGGGGAGCTGTTTTTT
>TRBV4-2|NA|NA|TRBJ2-1
CASSQDTRGNEQFF
TGTGCCAGCAGCCAAGATACAAGGGGCAATGAGCAGTTCTTC
>TRBV5-6|TRBD1|few|TRBJ2-7
CASSQSGTGDHEQYF
TGTGCCAGCAGCCAGTCCGGGACAGGGGACCACGAGCAGTACTTC
>TRBV29-1|TRBD1|few|TRBJ1-2
CSVVPGQRNYGYPF
TGCAGCGTAGTCCCGGGACAGAGAAACTATGGCTACCCCTTC
>TRBV7-8|NA|few|TRBJ1-1
CASSPSFPALNTEAFF
TGTGCCAGCAGCCCAAGCTTTCCTGCCTTGAACACTGAAGCTTTCTTT
>TRBV7-7|TRBD2|once|TRBJ2-5
CASSLARSGGAETQYF
TGTGCTAGCAGCTTAGCGAGGAGCGGGGGGGCAGAGACCCAGTACTTC
>TRBV19|TRBD1|NA|TRBJ2-2
CASNPRTGVKLVTGELFF
TGTGCCAGTAACCCTAGGACAGGGGTTAAATTAGTCACCGGGGAGCTGTTTTTT
>TRBV15|NA|NA|TRBJ2-3
CATSSPGTLSADTQYF
TGTGCCACCAGCAGCCCCGGGACTTTAAGCGCAGATACGCAGTATTTT
>TRBV9|NA|NA|TRBJ1-2
CASSVVASPSLDGYTF
TGTGCCAGCAGCGTAGTTGCCTCACCCAGTCTGGATGGCTACACCTTC
>TRBV9|TRBD1|NA|TRBJ1-2
CASSVAGQGCGYTF
TGTGCCAGCAGCGTAGCGGGACAGGGATGTGGCTACACCTTC
>TRBV6-1|NA|NA|TRBJ1-5
CASSRTRDQPQHF
TGTGCCAGCAGCAGGACACGGGATCAGCCCCAGCATTTT
>TRBV4-1|TRBD1|few|TRBJ2-1
CASSPDRGRIHNEQFF
TGCGCCAGCAGCCCAGACAGGGGGCGCATCCACAATGAGCAGTTCTTC